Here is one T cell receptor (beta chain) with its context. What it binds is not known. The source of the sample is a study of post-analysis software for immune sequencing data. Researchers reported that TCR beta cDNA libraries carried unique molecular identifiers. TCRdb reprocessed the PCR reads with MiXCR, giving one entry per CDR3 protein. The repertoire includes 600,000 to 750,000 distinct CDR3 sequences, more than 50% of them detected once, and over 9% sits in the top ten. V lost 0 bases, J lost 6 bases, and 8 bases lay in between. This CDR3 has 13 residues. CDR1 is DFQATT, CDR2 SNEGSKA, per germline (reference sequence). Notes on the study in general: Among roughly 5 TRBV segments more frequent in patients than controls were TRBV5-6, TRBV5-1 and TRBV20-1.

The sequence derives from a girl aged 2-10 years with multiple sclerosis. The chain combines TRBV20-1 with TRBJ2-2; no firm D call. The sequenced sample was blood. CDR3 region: CSARDPVSGELFF. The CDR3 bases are TGCAGTGCTAGAGATCCGGTTTCCGGGGAGCTGTTTTTT.